These 11 T cell receptor beta chains originate from one sample sequenced in a study of T cell repertoires in cytomegalovirus infection. TCRdb re-derived calls from the reads in MiXCR, one entry per CDR3 protein. Of more than 400,000 distinct CDR3 sequences detected, about 25% appear once; the ten largest clones hold around 14%. The sequencing input was PBMCs. The receptors originated from a human donor in good health (CMV status not recorded). Some clones in this sample may be carry-over from other donors' samples.

The chain links TRBV10-3 to TRBJ2-3; 14 bases line up with TRBD2. With V trimmed by 4 bases and J by 11 bases, 17 bases remained unmatched. This CDR3 spans 18 amino acids. Germline loops: CDR1 ENHRY, CDR2 SYGVKD. CDR3 DNA sequence: TGTGCCATCAGTGCATGGACTAGCGGGAGGAGTTCACAGTCCGGGCAGTATTTT. Translated, it gives CAISAWTSGRSSQSGQYF.

This chain links TRBV6-1 with TRBJ2-7; TRBD2 might be the D (5 bases). Trimming shortened V by 6 bases and J by 9 bases, and 21 bases separated the two germline ends. Germline CDR1 is MNHNS and CDR2 is SASEGT. This CDR3 comprises 14 residues. CDR3 sequence: CASSPVGSTSRQYV. The CDR3 DNA follows: TGTGCCAGCAGCCCCGTGGGGAGTACGTCGAGGCAGTACGTC.

This clonotype was seen ten or more times. The rearrangement joins TRBV7-9 to TRBJ1-1; TRBD1 aligns across 8 bases. Looked up from germline, CDR1 is SEHNR and CDR2 is FQNEAQ (reference sequence). The CDR3 sequence is 18 residues long. V shed 4 bases and J 3 bases; nucleotides not matched to a gene: 16. DNA of the CDR3: TGTGCCAGCAGCTCCCCGACAGGGGTCGCGGGGTGGCACACTGAAGCTTTCTTT. It translates to CASSSPTGVAGWHTEAFF.

The sample holds many counts of this clonotype. V is TRBV12-3 or TRBV12-4 and J is TRBJ1-3; no reliable D call. The CDR3 contains 16 residues. V lost 2 bases, J lost 1 base, and 12 bases lay in between. DNA for the CDR3: TGTGCCAGCAGTTTAAGGCCGTTAGTTTCTGGAAACACCATATATTTT. It encodes CASSLRPLVSGNTIYF.

This clonotype turned up a few times. The genes are TRBV15 and TRBJ2-2; D may be TRBD1 (5 bases). This CDR3 has 15 residues. Germline assignment: CDR1 LNHNV and CDR2 YYDKDF (reference sequence). The ends were cut back, 1 base at V and 3 bases at J, with 9 bases in the middle. The CDR3 protein is CATSRGRVDTGELFF. The CDR3 nucleotides read TGTGCCACCAGCAGAGGCAGGGTTGACACCGGGGAGCTGTTTTTT.

This chain joins TRBV5-8 and TRBJ2-7, with 7 nucleotides matching TRBD2. The CDR3 extends over 15 amino acids. Germline V gene lookup returns CDR1 SGHTS and CDR2 YDEGEE. The V gene end was trimmed by 4 bases and the J gene end by 4 bases; junction bases not matched to a gene: 11. DNA for the CDR3: TGTGCCAGCAGCCCCCCCGGGACTACACCATACGAGCAGTACTTC. It is translated as CASSPPGTTPYEQYF.

The V call is TRBV29-1, the J call TRBJ2-2; 7 nucleotides match TRBD1. The CDR3 loop spans 16 amino acids. Germline loops: CDR1 SQVTM, CDR2 ANQGSEA. Trimming took 3 bases from V and 1 from J; bases not matched to a gene: 8. In DNA form, the CDR3 reads TGCAGCGTTGACTTGACAGGGTTAAGGAACACCGGGGAGCTGTTTTTT. Translation gives CSVDLTGLRNTGELFF.

This clonotype has more than one count but fewer than ten. The CDR3 DNA is TGTGCCAGTAGTGAGGGACTAGCGTCTTCCTACGAGCAGTACTTC. Encoded protein: CASSEGLASSYEQYF. This chain joins TRBV19 and TRBJ2-7, with TRBD2 matching over 10 bases. V shed 5 bases and J 1 base; nucleotides not matched to a gene: 5. Germline lookup yields CDR1 LNHDA and CDR2 SQIVND (reference sequence). The CDR3 has 15 residues.

This clonotype was seen a handful of times. The rearrangement joins TRBV12-3 or TRBV12-4 to TRBJ2-3; D call uncertain. V was shortened by 0 bases and J by 5 bases, with 6 bases between the two germline ends. This CDR3 comprises 13 residues. CDR3 residues: CASSLAQGDTQYF. The CDR3 region has the DNA TGTGCCAGCAGTTTAGCGCAAGGAGATACGCAGTATTTT.

The sample holds a few counts of this clonotype. The V gene is TRBV6-5, the J gene TRBJ2-1, with 11 bases matching TRBD1. Germline V lookup: CDR1 MNHEY, CDR2 SVGAGI. This CDR3 comprises 20 residues. After removal of 6 bases from V and 4 bases from J, the junction contained 20 bases not matched to a gene. CDR3 loop: CASSGSRDRGASGLYNEQFF. The CDR3 DNA reads TGTGCCAGCAGCGGTAGCCGGGACAGGGGGGCTAGCGGACTATACAATGAGCAGTTCTTC.

The CDR3 nucleotides read TGTGCCAGCAGCGCCAGCCCGATCGATCAGCCCCAGCATTTT. Translating gives CASSASPIDQPQHF. The V and J genes are TRBV7-4 and TRBJ1-5; D unresolved. V lost 5 bases, J lost 5 bases, and 13 bases lay in between. The length of the CDR3 is 14 residues. The germline V gene encodes CDR1 SGHVT and CDR2 SQSDAQ.